Listed below are T cell receptor beta chains from one sample, sequenced in a study of T cells in Graves' hyperthyroidism and ophthalmopathy. In TCRdb, the multiplex PCR reads were re-called with MiXCR into one record per CDR3 protein. The table lists tens of thousands of distinct CDR3 sequences, about half of them singletons, with 32% in the top ten. Sequencing was done on a sample of peripheral blood or thyroid tissue (not recorded which). Receptors originate from a woman aged 45-65 years with Graves' hyperthyroidism. Both conserved end residues are part of each CDR3. The D gene is left open where the match is weak.

j_gene | d_gene | v_gene | CDR3aa
TRBJ2-3 | NA | TRBV20-1 | CSARMGGTDTQYF
TRBJ1-2 | TRBD1 | TRBV11-2 | CASTPGTAYGYTF
TRBJ1-6 | NA | TRBV6-5 | CASSYSLGLTGLASPLHF
TRBJ2-7 | NA | TRBV7-6 | CASSLGPNYEQYF
TRBJ2-5 | NA | TRBV28 | CASSWITGNQYF
TRBJ1-2 | TRBD1 | TRBV27 | CASSLSRTGGSYGYTF
TRBJ2-7 | TRBD2 | TRBV4-1 | CASSQPAGGRVVEQYF
TRBJ2-1 | TRBD2 | TRBV7-3 | CASSLVAGGPNNEQFF
TRBJ2-2 | NA | TRBV4-2 | CASSHPEESNTGELFF
TRBJ1-1 | NA | TRBV20-1 | CSAPTLGSAFF
TRBJ1-2 | TRBD1 | TRBV13 | CASSRTTTGVYGYTF
TRBJ2-5 | NA | TRBV18 | CASSPPLRQSQETQYF